This T cell receptor (beta chain) was sequenced during a study of spatial heterogeneity in lung cancer. About the study: Donors were over 70 untreated early-stage non-small cell lung cancer patients. Study results and limitations: Ubiquitous expanded tumor TCRs appeared in blood more at resection than follow-up.

Described time point: blood at routine non-recurrence follow-up after resection. No cell sorting; template was whole RNA from tumor, lung tissue or PBMC. TCR cDNA molecules each had a unique molecular identifier. TCRdb analysed the 5' RACE reads with MiXCR anew, one entry per CDR3 protein. Seen here are roughly 32,000 distinct CDR3 sequences, 8.5% to 12% observed once, and the top ten hold around 27%. Of note for this clonotype: Antigen unknown.

Germline loops: CDR1 SGHAT, CDR2 FQNNGV. This CDR3 has 14 amino acids. V was cut by 5 bases and J by 6 bases, with 16 bases left in between. This chain connects TRBV11-2 to TRBJ1-2; D remains ambiguous. The receptor was isolated from a female donor with early-stage non-small cell lung cancer. The source was PBMCs, collected at follow-up. CDR3 nucleotides: TGTGCCAGCAGCCCCCACCGAGTTGAGCATGGCTACACCTTC. It specifies CASSPHRVEHGYTF.